The rows below give T cell receptor beta chains drawn from one sample of a study of blood T cell repertoires in COVID-19. Profiled with immunoSEQ multiplex PCR; TCRdb holds only in-frame clones, not every one. This sample has under 300,000 clones, with roughly 86% found just once. The sequenced sample consisted of PBMCs or T cells enriched from blood (not recorded which). The receptor set was obtained from an older woman who had recovered from COVID-19. Each CDR3 is given with its conserved first and last residue. The D gene is left open where the match is weak. The size entry is marked missing in some rows and otherwise reads once, few, many or a size class.

CDR3 DNA,CDR3 protein,J gene,clone size,V gene,CDR3 length,D gene
TGCGCCAGCAGCCAAGGGGGGACAGGGCCGGAAGATGGCTACACCTTC,CASSQGGTGPEDGYTF,TRBJ1-2,-,TRBV4-1,16,TRBD1
TGCGCCAGCTGCCGGGACAGTACCGAAGAGGAAAAACTGTTTTTT,CASCRDSTEEEKLFF,TRBJ1-4,-,TRBV5-1,15,TRBD1
TGTGCCAGTAGGGGGACTGCAGGTAATCAGCCCCAGCATTTT,CASRGTAGNQPQHF,TRBJ1-5,-,TRBV19,14,-
TGTGCCAGCTCACCTTCATCCGGGGTTGATCGGGCTTTCTTT,CASSPSSGVDRAFF,TRBJ1-1,-,TRBV18,14,-
TGTGCCAGCTCACCATTTTCGGCTAGCGGGAGGGCTTACGAGCAGTACTTC,CASSPFSASGRAYEQYF,TRBJ2-7,-,TRBV18,17,TRBD2
TGTGCCAGCAGTCGTGGGAGTTTTGAGCAGTTCTTC,CASSRGSFEQFF,TRBJ2-1,once,TRBV28,12,-
TGTGCCAGCAGTTCCCCCGGACAGGCCTACGAGCAGTACTTC,CASSSPGQAYEQYF,TRBJ2-7,once,TRBV28,14,TRBD1
TGTGCCAGCATTATAGGAGCGGGGTACGTCTCCGGGGAGCTGTTTTTT,CASIIGAGYVSGELFF,TRBJ2-2,-,TRBV2,16,TRBD2
TGCGCCAGCAGTGAGACGGGGCGGGGAATGGATTCACCCCTCCACTTT,CASSETGRGMDSPLHF,TRBJ1-6,-,TRBV10-2,16,-
TGTGCCAGCAGCCAGATAGGGACACTACTAGCCTACGAGCAGTACTTC,CASSQIGTLLAYEQYF,TRBJ2-7,-,TRBV4-2,16,-
TGTGCCATCAGTGCGCCGGGACAGGGTATCCCTTGGGGCTATGGCTACACCTTC,CAISAPGQGIPWGYGYTF,TRBJ1-2,few,TRBV10-3,18,TRBD1
TGTGCCAGCAGCAGTTTCCCCTCGGGGGGCAATCAGCCCCAGCATTTT,CASSSFPSGGNQPQHF,TRBJ1-5,-,TRBV28,16,-
TGTGCCAGCAGTTCCCCAGCGGGAGTGGTAGATGAGCAGTTCTTC,CASSSPAGVVDEQFF,TRBJ2-1,once,TRBV27,15,TRBD2
TGTGCCAGCGGGAGGAACTATGGCTACACCTTC,CASGRNYGYTF,TRBJ1-2,-,TRBV9,11,-
TGTGCCAGCAGTGACGTCCCGGGACAGCCGAATGAAAAACTGTTTTTT,CASSDVPGQPNEKLFF,TRBJ1-4,-,TRBV6-1,16,TRBD1
TGCGCCAGCAGCCAAGATTTCGGCTCCTACGAGCAGTACTTC,CASSQDFGSYEQYF,TRBJ2-7,-,TRBV4-1,14,-
TGTGCCAGCAAGGGGGTCGGGTATGGCTACACCTTC,CASKGVGYGYTF,TRBJ1-2,few,TRBV28,12,-
TGTGCCAGCAGCGTAGGGGAGGGAAGCTATGGCTACACCTTC,CASSVGEGSYGYTF,TRBJ1-2,-,TRBV9,14,-
TGTGCCAGCAGCTTAACCGGGGGAAACACTGAAGCTTTCTTT,CASSLTGGNTEAFF,TRBJ1-1,once,TRBV7-3,14,-
TGTGCCAGCAGTTTCGGGACAGGGGGCGCCAGGCAGCCCCAGCATTTT,CASSFGTGGARQPQHF,TRBJ1-5,-,TRBV28,16,TRBD1
TGTGCCACCAGTGATAGGGGATTCAGCGGGGAGCTGTTTTTT,CATSDRGFSGELFF,TRBJ2-2,-,TRBV24-1,14,-
TGTGCTAGTGCCCCGTCCCAAGCGGGGGGGCAACAGTTCTTC,CASAPSQAGGQQFF,TRBJ2-1,-,TRBV12-5,14,TRBD2
TGTGCCAGCAGGCCCGATAGCGGGGACTACAATGAGCAGTTCTTC,CASRPDSGDYNEQFF,TRBJ2-1,-,TRBV7-3,15,TRBD2
TGCAGCGTTCGGGACTCCGGGGGTTCACCCCTCCACTTT,CSVRDSGGSPLHF,TRBJ1-6,few,TRBV29-1,13,-
TGTGCCAGTAGTAATGGACTCGATAATTCACCCCTCCACTTT,CASSNGLDNSPLHF,TRBJ1-6,-,TRBV19,14,-
TGTGCCAGCTCACAAAACGTCCCGCGGGGGTCCACAGATACGCAGTATTTT,CASSQNVPRGSTDTQYF,TRBJ2-3,-,TRBV18,17,TRBD2
TGTGCCAGCTCCAGGGACTCTAGTGGAAACACCATATATTTT,CASSRDSSGNTIYF,TRBJ1-3,-,TRBV5-5,14,-
TGTGCCACGTGGTCGGGGGACGGTACCTACGAGCAGTACTTC,CATWSGDGTYEQYF,TRBJ2-7,-,TRBV10-3,14,-
TGTGCCAGCAGCTTACCCCCCATGTCCTACGAGCAGTACTTC,CASSLPPMSYEQYF,TRBJ2-7,-,TRBV11-2,14,-
TGTGCCAGCACTTCCGGGACAGGGATGATTAGGGACACTGAAGCTTTCTTT,CASTSGTGMIRDTEAFF,TRBJ1-1,-,TRBV28,17,TRBD1
TGTGCCAGCAGCGAACCAGGGTTAGGATCCGGTGGCTACACCTTC,CASSEPGLGSGGYTF,TRBJ1-2,-,TRBV11-3,15,-
TGCAGTGCTAGACTCGGAGATACGCAGTATTTT,CSARLGDTQYF,TRBJ2-3,-,TRBV20-1,11,-
TGTGCCAGCAGTTTATCCGGGACTAGCGGGAGTGAGGATGAGCAGTTCTTC,CASSLSGTSGSEDEQFF,TRBJ2-1,-,TRBV27,17,TRBD2
TGTGCCAGCAGTTGGGACAGCTACGAGCAGTACTTC,CASSWDSYEQYF,TRBJ2-7,-,TRBV6-6,12,TRBD1
TGTGCCAGCAGCTTAGATAGGCGCCTGGGCGGCTACACCTTC,CASSLDRRLGGYTF,TRBJ1-2,-,TRBV11-3,14,-
TGTGCCACCAGTGATGTCGCCCTGGGCTTTTACACCTTC,CATSDVALGFYTF,TRBJ1-2,-,TRBV24-1,13,-
TGTGCCAGTAGTCAGACAGGGCCTAGCACAGATACGCAGTATTTT,CASSQTGPSTDTQYF,TRBJ2-3,-,TRBV19,15,TRBD1
TGTGCCAGCAGCCAGCAGCCAGGCTCCTACAATGAGCAGTTCTTC,CASSQQPGSYNEQFF,TRBJ2-1,-,TRBV14,15,-
TGTGCCAGCAGCACAACAGGTTTTGGGAACACCATATATTTT,CASSTTGFGNTIYF,TRBJ1-3,once,TRBV5-4,14,-
TGTGCCAGCAGTCTGACTCCTAGCTCCTACGAGCAGTACTTC,CASSLTPSSYEQYF,TRBJ2-7,-,TRBV2,14,-
TGTGCCAGCAGCTCAGGGGCCGACACTGAAGCTTTCTTT,CASSSGADTEAFF,TRBJ1-1,-,TRBV7-9,13,-
TGTGCCAGCAGCCAAGTCTATGAGACTAGCGGGAGGCGCGCCTACGAGCAGTACTTC,CASSQVYETSGRRAYEQYF,TRBJ2-7,-,TRBV3-1/TRBV3-2,19,TRBD2
TGCGCCAGCAGCTTGGAAGGGGGGGTCGGCTACACCTTC,CASSLEGGVGYTF,TRBJ1-2,-,TRBV5-1,13,-
TGTGCCAGCTCACGGTCACAGGGGAGTAATGAAAAACTGTTTTTT,CASSRSQGSNEKLFF,TRBJ1-4,-,TRBV18,15,TRBD1
TGTGCCAGCAGCTTAGCCGACAGGGTATCCTATGGCTACACCTTC,CASSLADRVSYGYTF,TRBJ1-2,-,TRBV7-9,15,TRBD1
TGTGCCACCAGCACAGGGCAGGGAGGCGAAAAACTGTTTTTT,CATSTGQGGEKLFF,TRBJ1-4,once,TRBV15,14,-
TGTGCCAGCAGCCAAGAAGGCGGGGGGCTAGCGGGCCACAATGAGCAGTTCTTC,CASSQEGGGLAGHNEQFF,TRBJ2-1,once,TRBV4-2,18,TRBD2
TGTGCCAGCAGTCCAAGCGGATTGACAGGGCTCGAGCAGTACTTC,CASSPSGLTGLEQYF,TRBJ2-7,-,TRBV28,15,TRBD1
TGTGCCGTCCGACAGGTCCGCGAAGCTTTCTTT,CAVRQVREAFF,TRBJ1-1,-,TRBV12-3/TRBV12-4,11,-
TGTGCCAGCAGAGAAATAGGACAACTTAACACTGAAGCTTTCTTT,CASREIGQLNTEAFF,TRBJ1-1,-,TRBV2,15,-
TGTGCCACCAGTGATGCGACAGGGCCCTACGAGCAGTACTTC,CATSDATGPYEQYF,TRBJ2-7,few,TRBV24-1,14,TRBD1
TGTGCCAGCTCACCTGGGACAGGGGCCCGTGAAGCTTTCTTT,CASSPGTGAREAFF,TRBJ1-1,-,TRBV18,14,TRBD1
TGTGCCAGCAGCTTACCAGGGAACTCTGGGGCCAACGTCCTGACTTTC,CASSLPGNSGANVLTF,TRBJ2-6,-,TRBV7-3,16,-
TGCGCCAGCAGCCCCCGGGGCTACAATGAGCAGTTCTTC,CASSPRGYNEQFF,TRBJ2-1,-,TRBV5-1,13,-
TGTGCCACCACAGGAGGTCCAGGTAATTCACCCCTCCACTTT,CATTGGPGNSPLHF,TRBJ1-6,-,TRBV24-1,14,-
TGTGCCAGTAGTATAGGAGGGAACACTGAAGCTTTCTTT,CASSIGGNTEAFF,TRBJ1-1,-,TRBV19,13,-
TGTGCCAGCAGCTGGTATGGGGGCCACTCCTACGAGCAGTACTTC,CASSWYGGHSYEQYF,TRBJ2-7,-,TRBV7-9,15,-
TGTGCCATCGGCCGGGAGCCTAATGAGCAGTTCTTC,CAIGREPNEQFF,TRBJ2-1,-,TRBV10-3,12,-
TGTGCCAGCGGTCTCAGAAACTATGGCTACACCTTC,CASGLRNYGYTF,TRBJ1-2,once,TRBV6-5,12,-